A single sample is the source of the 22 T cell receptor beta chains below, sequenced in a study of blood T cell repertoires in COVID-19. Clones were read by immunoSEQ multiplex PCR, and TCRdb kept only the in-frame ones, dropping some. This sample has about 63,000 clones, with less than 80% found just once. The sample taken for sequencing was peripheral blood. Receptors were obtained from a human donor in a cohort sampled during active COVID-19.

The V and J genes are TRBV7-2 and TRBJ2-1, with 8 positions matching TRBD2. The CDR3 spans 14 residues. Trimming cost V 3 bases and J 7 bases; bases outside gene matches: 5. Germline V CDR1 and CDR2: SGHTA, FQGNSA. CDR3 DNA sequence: TGTGCCAGCAGCTTGACGGGGGGGACTAATGAGCAGTTCTTC. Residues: CASSLTGGTNEQFF. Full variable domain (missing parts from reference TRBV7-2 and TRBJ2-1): GAGVSQSPSNKVTEKGKDVELRCDPISGHTALYWYRQSLGQGLEFLIYFQGNSAPDKSGLPSDRFSAERTGGSVSTLTIQRTQQEDSAVYLCASSLTGGTNEQFFGPGTRLTVL.

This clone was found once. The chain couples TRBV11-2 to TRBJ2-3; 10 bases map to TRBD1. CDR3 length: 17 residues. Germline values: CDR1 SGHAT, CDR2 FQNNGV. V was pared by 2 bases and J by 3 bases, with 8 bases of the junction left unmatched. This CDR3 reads CASSLLSTGGATDTQYF. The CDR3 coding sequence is TGTGCCAGCAGCTTACTCTCGACAGGGGGCGCGACAGATACGCAGTATTTT.

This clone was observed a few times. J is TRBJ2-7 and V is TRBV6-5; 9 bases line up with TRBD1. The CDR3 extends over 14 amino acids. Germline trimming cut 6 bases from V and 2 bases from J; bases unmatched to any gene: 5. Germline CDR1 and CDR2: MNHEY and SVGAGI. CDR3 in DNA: TGTGCCAGCAGGACAGGGGGATCGACCTACGAGCAGTACTTC. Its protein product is CASRTGGSTYEQYF.

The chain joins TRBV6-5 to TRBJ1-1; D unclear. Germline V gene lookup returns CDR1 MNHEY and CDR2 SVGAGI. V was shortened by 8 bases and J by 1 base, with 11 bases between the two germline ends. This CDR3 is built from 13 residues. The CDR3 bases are TGTGCCAGCGGAGGACCACCGAACACTGAAGCTTTCTTT. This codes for CASGGPPNTEAFF.

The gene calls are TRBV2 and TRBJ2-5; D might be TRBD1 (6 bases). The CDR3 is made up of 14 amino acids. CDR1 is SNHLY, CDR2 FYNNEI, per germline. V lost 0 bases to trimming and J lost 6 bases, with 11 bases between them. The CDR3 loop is CASSEARQGKTQYF. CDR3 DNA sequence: TGTGCCAGCAGTGAAGCGCGGCAGGGGAAGACCCAGTACTTC. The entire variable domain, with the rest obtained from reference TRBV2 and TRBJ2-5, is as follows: EPEVTQTPSHQVTQMGQEVILRCVPISNHLYFYWYRQILGQKVEFLVSFYNNEISEKSEIFDDQFSVERPDGSNFTLKIRSTKLEDSAMYFCASSEARQGKTQYFGPGTRLLVL.

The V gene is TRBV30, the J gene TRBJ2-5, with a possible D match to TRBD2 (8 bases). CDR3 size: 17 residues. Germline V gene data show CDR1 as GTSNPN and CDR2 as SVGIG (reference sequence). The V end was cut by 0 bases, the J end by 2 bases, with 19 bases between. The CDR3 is CAWSVGRQGLVQETQYF. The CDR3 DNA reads TGTGCCTGGAGTGTAGGGAGACAGGGACTAGTACAAGAGACCCAGTACTTC. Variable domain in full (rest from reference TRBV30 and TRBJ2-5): SQTIHQWPATLVQPVGSPLSLECTVEGTSNPNLYWYRQAAGRGLQLLFYSVGIGQISSEVPQNLSASRPQDRQFILSSKKLLLSDSGFYLCAWSVGRQGLVQETQYFGPGTRLLVL.

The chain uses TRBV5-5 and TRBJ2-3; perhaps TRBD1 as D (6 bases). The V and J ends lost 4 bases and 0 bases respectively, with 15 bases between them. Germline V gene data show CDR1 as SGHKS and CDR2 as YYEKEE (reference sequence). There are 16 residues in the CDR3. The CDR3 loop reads CASSDPGHPSTDTQYF. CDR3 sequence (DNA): TGTGCCAGCAGCGATCCGGGACACCCGAGCACAGATACGCAGTATTTT. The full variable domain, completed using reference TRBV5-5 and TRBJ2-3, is DAGVTQSPTHLIKTRGQQVTLRCSPISGHKSVSWYQQVLGQGPQFIFQYYEKEERGRGNFPDRFSARQFPNYSSELNVNALLLGDSALYLCASSDPGHPSTDTQYFGPGTRLTVL.

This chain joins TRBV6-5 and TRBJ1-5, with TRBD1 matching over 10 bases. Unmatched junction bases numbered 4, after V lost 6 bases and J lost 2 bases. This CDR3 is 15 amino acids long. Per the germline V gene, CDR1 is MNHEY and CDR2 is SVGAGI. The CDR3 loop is CASSDRGRGNQPQHF. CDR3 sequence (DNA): TGTGCCAGCAGCGACAGGGGGCGAGGCAATCAGCCCCAGCATTTT.

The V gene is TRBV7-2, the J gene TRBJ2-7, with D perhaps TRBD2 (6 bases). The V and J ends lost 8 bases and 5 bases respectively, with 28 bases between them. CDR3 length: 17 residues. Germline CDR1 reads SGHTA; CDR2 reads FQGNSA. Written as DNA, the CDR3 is TGTGCCAGCTTCCCCCGAACGGGACTCCGGGTCCCCCACGAGCAGTACTTC. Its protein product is CASFPRTGLRVPHEQYF.

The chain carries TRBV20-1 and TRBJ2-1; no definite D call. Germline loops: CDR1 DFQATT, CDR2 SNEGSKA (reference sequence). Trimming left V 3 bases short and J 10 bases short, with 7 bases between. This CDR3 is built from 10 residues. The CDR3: CSASLREQFF. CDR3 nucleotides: TGCAGTGCTAGTCTTCGGGAGCAGTTCTTC.

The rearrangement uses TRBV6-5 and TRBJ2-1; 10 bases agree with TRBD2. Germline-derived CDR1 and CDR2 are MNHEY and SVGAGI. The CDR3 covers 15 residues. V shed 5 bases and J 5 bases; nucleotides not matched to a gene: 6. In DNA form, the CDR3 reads TGTGCCAGCAGTAAACTAGCGGGGACCCACAATGAGCAGTTCTTC. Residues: CASSKLAGTHNEQFF.

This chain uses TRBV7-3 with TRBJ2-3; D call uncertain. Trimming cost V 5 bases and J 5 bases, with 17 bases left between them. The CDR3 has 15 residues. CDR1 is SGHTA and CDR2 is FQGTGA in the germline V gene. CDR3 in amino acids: CASSRQASFKDTQYF. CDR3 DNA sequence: TGTGCCAGCAGCCGCCAAGCTAGTTTCAAAGATACGCAGTATTTT.

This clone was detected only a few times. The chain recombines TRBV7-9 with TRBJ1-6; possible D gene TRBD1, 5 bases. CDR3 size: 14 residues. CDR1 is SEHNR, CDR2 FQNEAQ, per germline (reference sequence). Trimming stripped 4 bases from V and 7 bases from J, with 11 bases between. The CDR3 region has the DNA TGTGCCAGCAGCTACGAACAGGCCAATTCACCCCTCCACTTT. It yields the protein CASSYEQANSPLHF. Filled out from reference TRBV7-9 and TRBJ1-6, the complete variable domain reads DTGVSQNPRHKITKRGQNVTFRCDPISEHNRLYWYRQTLGQGPEFLTYFQNEAQLEKSRLLSDRFSAERPKGSFSTLEIQRTEQGDSAMYLCASSYEQANSPLHFGNGTRLTVT.

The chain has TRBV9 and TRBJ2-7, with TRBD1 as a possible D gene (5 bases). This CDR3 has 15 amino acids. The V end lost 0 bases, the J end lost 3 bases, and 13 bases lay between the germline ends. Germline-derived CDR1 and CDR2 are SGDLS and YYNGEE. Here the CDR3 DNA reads TGTGCCAGCAGCGTAGGAAGGGGCCGCGTCTACGAGCAGTACTTC. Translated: CASSVGRGRVYEQYF.

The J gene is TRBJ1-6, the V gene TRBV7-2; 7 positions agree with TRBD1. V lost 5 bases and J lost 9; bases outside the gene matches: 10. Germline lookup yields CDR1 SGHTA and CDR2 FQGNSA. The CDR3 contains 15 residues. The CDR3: CASSLRQGVTSPLHF. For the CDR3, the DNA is TGTGCCAGCAGCCTCCGACAGGGAGTAACTTCACCCCTCCACTTT.

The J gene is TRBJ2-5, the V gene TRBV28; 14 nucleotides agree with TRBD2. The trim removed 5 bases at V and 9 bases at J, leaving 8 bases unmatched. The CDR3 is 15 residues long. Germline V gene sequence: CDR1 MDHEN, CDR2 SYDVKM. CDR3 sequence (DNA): TGTGCCAGCAGTGCCCCGGGACTAGCGGGAGTGGCCCAGTACTTC. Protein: CASSAPGLAGVAQYF.

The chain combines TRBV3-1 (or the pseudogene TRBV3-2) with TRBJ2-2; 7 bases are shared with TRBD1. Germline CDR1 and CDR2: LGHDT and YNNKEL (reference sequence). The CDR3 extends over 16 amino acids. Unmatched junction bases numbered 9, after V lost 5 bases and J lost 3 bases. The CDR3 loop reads CASSTRQGSYTGELFF. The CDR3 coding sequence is TGTGCCAGCAGCACCCGACAGGGAAGTTACACCGGGGAGCTGTTTTTT.

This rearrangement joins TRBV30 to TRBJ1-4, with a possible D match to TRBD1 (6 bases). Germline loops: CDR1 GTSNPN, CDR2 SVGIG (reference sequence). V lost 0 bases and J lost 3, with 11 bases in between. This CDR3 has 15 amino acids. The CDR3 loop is CAWSVNRVPNEKLFF. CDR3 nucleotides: TGTGCCTGGAGTGTTAACAGGGTCCCTAATGAAAAACTGTTTTTT.

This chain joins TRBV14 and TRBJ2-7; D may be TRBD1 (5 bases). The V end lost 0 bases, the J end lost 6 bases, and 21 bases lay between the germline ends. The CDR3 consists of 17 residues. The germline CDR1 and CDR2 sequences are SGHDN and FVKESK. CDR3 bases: TGTGCCAGCAGCCAAGAGAATAGGCAAGGGGCCCCCAGCGAGCAGTACTTC. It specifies CASSQENRQGAPSEQYF.

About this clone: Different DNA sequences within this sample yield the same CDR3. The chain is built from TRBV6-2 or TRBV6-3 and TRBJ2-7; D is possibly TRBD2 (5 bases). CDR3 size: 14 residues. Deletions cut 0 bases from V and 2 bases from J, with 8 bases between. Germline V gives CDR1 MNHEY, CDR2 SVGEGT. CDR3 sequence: CASSYSTRPYEQYF. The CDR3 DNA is TGTGCCAGCAGTTACTCTACTAGACCCTACGAGCAGTACTTC.

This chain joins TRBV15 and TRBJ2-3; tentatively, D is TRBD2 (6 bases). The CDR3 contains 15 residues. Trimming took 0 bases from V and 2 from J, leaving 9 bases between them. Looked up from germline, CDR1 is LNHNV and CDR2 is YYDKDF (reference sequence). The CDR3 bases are TGTGCCACCAGCAGAGAACGGGGGTCCACAGATACGCAGTATTTT. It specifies CATSRERGSTDTQYF.

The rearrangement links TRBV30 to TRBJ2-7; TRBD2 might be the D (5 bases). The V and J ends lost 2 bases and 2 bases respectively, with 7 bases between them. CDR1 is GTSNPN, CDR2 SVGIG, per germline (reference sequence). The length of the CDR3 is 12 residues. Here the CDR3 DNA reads TGTGCCTGGAGTAATAGCGCCTACGAGCAGTACTTC. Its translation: CAWSNSAYEQYF.